In this sample, the clone carrying this T cell receptor (beta chain) turned up many times. The antigen is unknown. Using its own MiXCR run on the 5' RACE reads, TCRdb lists one record per CDR3 protein. The sample consists of tens of thousands of distinct CDR3 sequences, roughly 4.6% of them appearing once. The V gene end was trimmed by 4 bases and the J gene end by 7 bases; junction bases not matched to a gene: 10. Germline V gene lookup returns CDR1 SGHRS and CDR2 YFSETQ. The CDR3 spans 15 residues. The source of the sample is a study of neurological immune-mediated disorders. Study-level results: Among 34 multiple sclerosis patients, phylogenetic grouping put the repertoires of 18 into a single related-CDR3 cluster, a possible signature. HTLV-1-associated myelopathy ranked highest for TCR clonal expansion and multiple sclerosis lowest, beneath healthy controls.

The sample was PBMCs. The V gene is TRBV5-1, the J gene TRBJ2-1; TRBD1 aligns across 8 bases. The sequence came from a man over 45 with multiple sclerosis. The CDR3 protein is CASSPGQGDKNEQFF. CDR3 sequence (DNA): TGCGCCAGCAGCCCCGGACAGGGTGATAAGAATGAGCAGTTCTTC.